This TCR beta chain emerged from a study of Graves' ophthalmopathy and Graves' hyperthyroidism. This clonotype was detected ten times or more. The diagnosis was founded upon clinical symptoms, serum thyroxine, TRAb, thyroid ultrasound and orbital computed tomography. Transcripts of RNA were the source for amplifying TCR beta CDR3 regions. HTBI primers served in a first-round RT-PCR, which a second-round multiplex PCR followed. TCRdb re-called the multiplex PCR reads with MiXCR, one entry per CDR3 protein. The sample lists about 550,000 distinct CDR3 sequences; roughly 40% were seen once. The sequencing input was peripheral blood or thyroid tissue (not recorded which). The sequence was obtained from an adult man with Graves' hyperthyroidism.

CDR3 residues: CSALGPTDTQYF. The CDR3, as DNA: TGCAGTGCTCTGGGCCCCACAGATACGCAGTATTTT. The V and J genes are TRBV20-1 and TRBJ2-3, with D unresolved. V shed 5 bases and J shed 2 bases, with 8 bases lying between them. CDR1 is DFQATT, CDR2 SNEGSKA, per germline (reference sequence). This CDR3 spans 12 amino acids.